Sequencing of this T cell receptor beta chain was carried out in a study of blood T cell repertoires in COVID-19. Study-wide background: Samples of COVID-19 (acute and convalescent) were obtained from the United States, Italy and Spain.

As handled by the study authors: Reference gene primer amplification in the assay estimated nucleated cell counts. TCRdb's table, derived via immunoSEQ multiplex PCR, lists solely in-frame clones and lacks some. V and J calls and clone size follow that table, whereas D and trimming were derived from the DNA. The table has about 250,000 clones, roughly 88% seen once. The source of this sequence is a woman over 75 with COVID-19, enrolled during active disease. Sequences were obtained from peripheral blood.

CDR3 loop: CASSPPVNTEAFF. The CDR3 DNA is TGTGCCAGCAGTCCCCCAGTGAACACTGAAGCTTTCTTT. The V call is TRBV28, the J call TRBJ1-1, with D unclear. The ends were cut back, 5 bases at V and 0 bases at J, with 7 bases in the middle. This CDR3 has 13 residues. From germline, CDR1 is MDHEN and CDR2 SYDVKM.